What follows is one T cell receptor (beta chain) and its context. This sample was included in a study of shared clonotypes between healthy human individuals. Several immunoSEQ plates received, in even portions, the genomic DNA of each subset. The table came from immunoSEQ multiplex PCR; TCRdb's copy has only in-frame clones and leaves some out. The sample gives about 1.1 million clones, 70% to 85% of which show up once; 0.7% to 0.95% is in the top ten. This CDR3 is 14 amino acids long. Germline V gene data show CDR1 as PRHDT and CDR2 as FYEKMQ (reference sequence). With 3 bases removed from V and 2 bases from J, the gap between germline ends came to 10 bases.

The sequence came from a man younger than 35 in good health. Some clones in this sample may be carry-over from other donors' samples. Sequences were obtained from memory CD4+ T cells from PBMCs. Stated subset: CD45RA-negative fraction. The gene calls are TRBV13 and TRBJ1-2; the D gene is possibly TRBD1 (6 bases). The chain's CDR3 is CASSLRTVNYGYTF. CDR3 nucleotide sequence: TGTGCCAGCAGCTTGCGGACAGTAAACTATGGCTACACCTTC.